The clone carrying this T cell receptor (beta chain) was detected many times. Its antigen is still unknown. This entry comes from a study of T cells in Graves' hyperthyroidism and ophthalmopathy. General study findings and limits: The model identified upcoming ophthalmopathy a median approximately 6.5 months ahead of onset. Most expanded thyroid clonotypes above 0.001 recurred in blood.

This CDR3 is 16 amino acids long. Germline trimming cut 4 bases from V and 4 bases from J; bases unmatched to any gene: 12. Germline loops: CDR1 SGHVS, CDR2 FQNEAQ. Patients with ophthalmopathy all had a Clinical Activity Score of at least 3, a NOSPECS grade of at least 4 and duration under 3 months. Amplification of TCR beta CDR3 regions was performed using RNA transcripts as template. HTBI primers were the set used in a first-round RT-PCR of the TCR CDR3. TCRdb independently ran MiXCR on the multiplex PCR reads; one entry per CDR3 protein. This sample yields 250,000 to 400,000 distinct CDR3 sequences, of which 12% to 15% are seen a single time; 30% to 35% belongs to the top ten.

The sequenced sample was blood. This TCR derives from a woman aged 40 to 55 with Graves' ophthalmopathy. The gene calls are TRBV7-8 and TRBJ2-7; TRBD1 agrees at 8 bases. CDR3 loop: CASSSLLGQGSYEQYF. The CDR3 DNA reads TGTGCCAGCAGCTCTCTATTAGGACAGGGCTCGTACGAGCAGTACTTC. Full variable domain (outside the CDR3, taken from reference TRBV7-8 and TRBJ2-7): GAGVSQSPRYKVAKRGQDVALRCDPISGHVSLFWYQQALGQGPEFLTYFQNEAQLDKSGLPSDRFFAERPEGSVSTLKIQRTQQEDSAVYLCASSSLLGQGSYEQYFGPGTRLTVT.